The rows below give T cell receptor beta chains drawn from one sample of a study of cytotoxic CD8 clonotypes in ibrutinib-treated CLL. TCRdb's copy holds only in-frame clones and misses some; the assay was immunoSEQ multiplex PCR. The sample carries over 250,000 clones, 76% recorded once. Sample: PBMCs, taken at disease progression, from a patient treated with ibrutinib. These receptors originate from a human donor with chronic lymphocytic leukemia. CDR3s leave out the opening cysteine and the closing phenylalanine or tryptophan. Each record gives: V gene, J gene, CDR3 protein.

v_call: TRBV13; j_call: TRBJ2-7; cdr3_aa: ASSPGGRGSYEQY
v_call: TRBV4-2; j_call: TRBJ1-5; cdr3_aa: ASSPREGQSNQPQH
v_call: TRBV4-2; j_call: TRBJ1-2; cdr3_aa: ASSPSWIGTWGYT
v_call: TRBV4-3; j_call: TRBJ2-1; cdr3_aa: ASSQYSWLAGDNEQF
v_call: TRBV7-8; j_call: TRBJ2-7; cdr3_aa: ASSLISSYEQY
v_call: TRBV28; j_call: TRBJ2-1; cdr3_aa: ASSAPGQGSGHANEQF
v_call: TRBV15; j_call: TRBJ2-7; cdr3_aa: ATSRSQGAKGNEQY
v_call: TRBV19; j_call: TRBJ1-2; cdr3_aa: ASHGQADYGYT
v_call: TRBV4-1; j_call: TRBJ1-6; cdr3_aa: ASSQDIRSSPLH
v_call: TRBV7-9; j_call: TRBJ1-3; cdr3_aa: ASSLAVSGNTIY
v_call: TRBV6-5; j_call: TRBJ1-2; cdr3_aa: ASKDRGLNGYT
v_call: TRBV19; j_call: TRBJ1-2; cdr3_aa: ASRTGGAGYGYT
v_call: TRBV28; j_call: TRBJ1-2; cdr3_aa: ASSSPTGVFYGYT
v_call: TRBV2; j_call: TRBJ2-7; cdr3_aa: ASRLTRGHYEQY
v_call: TRBV27; j_call: TRBJ2-1; cdr3_aa: ASSTWKNEQF
v_call: TRBV5-1; j_call: TRBJ2-2; cdr3_aa: ASSGGLANTGELF
v_call: TRBV5-1; j_call: TRBJ2-2; cdr3_aa: ASSLVAGRTGELF
v_call: TRBV19; j_call: TRBJ2-4; cdr3_aa: ASSILHPLGTAPAKNIQY
v_call: TRBV4-1; j_call: TRBJ1-1; cdr3_aa: ASSPAVQGLHTEAF
v_call: TRBV9; j_call: TRBJ2-7; cdr3_aa: ASSAQDFYEQY
v_call: TRBV9; j_call: TRBJ2-1; cdr3_aa: ASSPQTGPITLEQF
v_call: TRBV6-5; j_call: TRBJ1-2; cdr3_aa: ASSPTRSGYGYT
v_call: TRBV28; j_call: TRBJ1-1; cdr3_aa: ASSFIGEAF
v_call: TRBV5-6; j_call: TRBJ2-7; cdr3_aa: ASSLVRWDGSSYEQY
v_call: TRBV5-6; j_call: TRBJ2-7; cdr3_aa: ASTLGLAGGSRYEQY
v_call: TRBV4-1; j_call: TRBJ1-2; cdr3_aa: ASSQGLAYGYT
v_call: TRBV10-2; j_call: TRBJ2-7; cdr3_aa: ASSQGGGVYEQY
v_call: TRBV6-6; j_call: TRBJ2-5; cdr3_aa: ASSFGDLQETQY
v_call: TRBV2; j_call: TRBJ2-6; cdr3_aa: ASSAVGSGANVLT
v_call: TRBV6-5; j_call: TRBJ2-1; cdr3_aa: ATRQKISYNEQF
v_call: TRBV25-1; j_call: TRBJ1-2; cdr3_aa: ASSELAGNYGYT
v_call: TRBV21-1; j_call: TRBJ1-5; cdr3_aa: ASSHISEGAQYSNQPQH
v_call: TRBV28; j_call: TRBJ2-7; cdr3_aa: ASSFLPENHEQY
v_call: TRBV5-8; j_call: TRBJ2-1; cdr3_aa: ASSSVSGRQF
v_call: TRBV5-1; j_call: TRBJ2-7; cdr3_aa: ASSYTRGEQY
v_call: TRBV2; j_call: TRBJ1-2; cdr3_aa: ASTHEGGAPYGYT
v_call: TRBV29-1; j_call: TRBJ2-7; cdr3_aa: SVEGTGGDYEQY
v_call: TRBV7-3; j_call: TRBJ2-3; cdr3_aa: ASSFLAAGDTQY
v_call: TRBV5-1; j_call: TRBJ2-1; cdr3_aa: ASSPNRESEQF
v_call: TRBV28; j_call: TRBJ2-7; cdr3_aa: ASSWGRRGPYPYEQY
v_call: TRBV11-2; j_call: TRBJ1-1; cdr3_aa: ASSQPFEGRTEAF